A selection of T cell receptor beta chains follows, all from one sample in a study of T cell responses to AZD1222 COVID-19 vaccine. TCRdb's table, derived via immunoSEQ multiplex PCR, lists solely in-frame clones and lacks some. The sample lists roughly 140,000 clones, about 90% occurring once. The source was peripheral blood, collected on day 0 of AZD1222 vaccination. These TCRs come from an adult in good health. The CDR3 runs from the conserved cysteine through the conserved F or W. The D gene is left open where the match is weak. Size is omitted from some rows. Given values are once, few, many or a class for expanded clones.

CDR3aa	CDR3nt	j_gene	abundance	d_gene	v_gene
CASSLVAGSSYNEQFF	TGTGCCAGCAGCTTAGTAGCAGGAAGCTCCTACAATGAGCAGTTCTTC	TRBJ2-1	NA	NA	TRBV7-3
CASSVEARGELFF	TGTGCCAGCAGTGTGGAAGCGAGGGGGGAGCTGTTTTTT	TRBJ2-2	NA	NA	TRBV6-4
CASSQVTQGEQYF	TGCGCCAGCAGCCAAGTGACCCAGGGGGAGCAGTACTTC	TRBJ2-7	NA	NA	TRBV4-1
CAKPGQGQETQYF	TGTGCCAAACCGGGACAGGGACAAGAGACCCAGTACTTC	TRBJ2-5	NA	TRBD1	TRBV19
CASSPQGLAGGPYEQYF	TGTGCCAGCAGCCCCCAAGGACTAGCGGGAGGGCCGTACGAGCAGTACTTC	TRBJ2-7	once	TRBD2	TRBV9
CASSMLSGAWAFF	TGTGCCAGTAGTATGTTGTCCGGGGCTTGGGCTTTCTTT	TRBJ1-1	NA	NA	TRBV19
CASSYRGSSYEQYF	TGTGCCAGCAGCTACCGCGGGAGCTCCTACGAGCAGTACTTC	TRBJ2-7	few	TRBD2	TRBV5-6
CSVVTSYNEQFF	TGCAGCGTTGTGACTAGCTACAATGAGCAGTTCTTC	TRBJ2-1	NA	NA	TRBV29-1
CASREGSPANYGYTF	TGTGCCAGTAGGGAAGGCAGCCCTGCTAACTATGGCTACACCTTC	TRBJ1-2	NA	NA	TRBV19
CASSPTVQETQYF	TGTGCCAGCAGCCCGACTGTACAAGAGACCCAGTACTTC	TRBJ2-5	NA	NA	TRBV7-3
CASSHPGGVSGYTF	TGTGCCAGCAGTCACCCGGGCGGAGTTTCTGGCTACACCTTC	TRBJ1-2	NA	NA	TRBV7-2
CSVVELAGVNEQFF	TGCAGCGTTGTTGAACTAGCGGGAGTGAATGAGCAGTTCTTC	TRBJ2-1	NA	TRBD2	TRBV29-1
CASSGSNLAGGTGELFF	TGTGCCAGCAGCGGTTCTAACCTAGCGGGGGGTACCGGGGAGCTGTTTTTT	TRBJ2-2	NA	TRBD2	TRBV11-3
CASSLAQNTGELFF	TGTGCCAGCAGTCTAGCCCAAAACACCGGGGAGCTGTTTTTT	TRBJ2-2	once	NA	TRBV7-2
CASSSRGQRASTDTQYF	TGTGCCAGTAGTTCCCGGGGCCAGCGGGCTAGCACAGATACGCAGTATTTT	TRBJ2-3	few	NA	TRBV19
CASSFEGNTEAFF	TGTGCCAGCAGTTTCGAGGGTAACACTGAAGCTTTCTTT	TRBJ1-1	few	NA	TRBV28
CASSASDGRSEAFF	TGTGCCAGCAGCGCGTCTGACGGACGGTCTGAAGCTTTCTTT	TRBJ1-1	NA	NA	TRBV9
CASSAWTANNYGYTF	TGTGCCAGCAGCGCCTGGACAGCTAATAACTATGGCTACACCTTC	TRBJ1-2	NA	NA	TRBV2
CASSVAGLETQYF	TGTGCCAGCAGCGTAGCGGGACTAGAGACCCAGTACTTC	TRBJ2-5	NA	NA	TRBV9
CSVEGGAGGGTGELFF	TGCAGCGTTGAAGGAGGTGCGGGGGGAGGCACCGGGGAGCTGTTTTTT	TRBJ2-2	NA	TRBD2	TRBV29-1
CASSPIAGTGGTEAFF	TGCGCCAGCAGCCCCATTGCAGGGACAGGGGGCACTGAAGCTTTCTTT	TRBJ1-1	NA	TRBD1	TRBV4-3
CASSLGMSGGSYNEQFF	TGTGCCAGCAGCTTAGGGATGAGCGGGGGAAGCTACAATGAGCAGTTCTTC	TRBJ2-1	NA	TRBD2	TRBV7-9
CASSLQGNSPLHF	TGTGCCAGCAGTTTACAGGGCAATTCACCCCTCCACTTT	TRBJ1-6	NA	NA	TRBV12-3/TRBV12-4
CASSFASGRFSGANVLTF	TGTGCCAGCAGTTTTGCCTCGGGACGGTTTTCTGGGGCCAACGTCCTGACTTTC	TRBJ2-6	NA	NA	TRBV5-6
CASSDRSGRLPYEQYF	TGTGCCAGCAGCGATCGTAGCGGGAGGTTGCCTTACGAGCAGTACTTC	TRBJ2-7	NA	TRBD2	TRBV9
CASSLLEEATEAFF	TGTGCCAGCAGCTTACTGGAGGAAGCCACTGAAGCTTTCTTT	TRBJ1-1	NA	NA	TRBV7-6
CASSFVSGEYNEQFF	TGTGCCAGCAGCTTTGTCAGCGGGGAGTACAATGAGCAGTTCTTC	TRBJ2-1	NA	TRBD2	TRBV7-2
CATSSHEGGSTGELFF	TGTGCCACCAGCAGTCACGAGGGGGGGAGCACCGGGGAGCTGTTTTTT	TRBJ2-2	NA	NA	TRBV15
CASSSPSGGASYEQYF	TGTGCCAGCAGTTCCCCGTCTGGGGGGGCCTCCTACGAGCAGTACTTC	TRBJ2-7	NA	NA	TRBV6-5
CASSRAGGWYEQFF	TGTGCCAGTAGTAGAGCGGGGGGGTGGTATGAGCAGTTCTTC	TRBJ2-1	NA	TRBD2	TRBV19
CASSHPTRWGLNQPQHF	TGTGCCAGCAGCCACCCCACAAGGTGGGGACTCAATCAGCCCCAGCATTTT	TRBJ1-5	NA	NA	TRBV4-2
CASHREGGGAEAFF	TGCGCCAGCCACAGGGAGGGTGGCGGGGCTGAAGCTTTCTTT	TRBJ1-1	once	NA	TRBV5-1
CASRQGAHSGNTIYF	TGTGCCAGCAGGCAGGGGGCTCACTCTGGAAACACCATATATTTT	TRBJ1-3	NA	TRBD1	TRBV6-6
CASSLLVMSTDTQYF	TGTGCCAGCAGCTTACTCGTTATGAGCACAGATACGCAGTATTTT	TRBJ2-3	NA	NA	TRBV7-2
CASSLQGYGYTF	TGTGCCAGCAGCTTACAGGGGTATGGCTACACCTTC	TRBJ1-2	NA	NA	TRBV7-2
CASSPEGFNEQFF	TGTGCCAGCAGCCCGGAGGGGTTTAATGAGCAGTTCTTC	TRBJ2-1	NA	NA	TRBV5-5
CASSRTLGEKLFF	TGTGCCAGTAGTAGGACCCTGGGGGAAAAACTGTTTTTT	TRBJ1-4	NA	NA	TRBV19
CATSSGQEATDTQYF	TGTGCCACCAGCAGTGGACAGGAGGCCACAGATACGCAGTATTTT	TRBJ2-3	NA	TRBD1	TRBV15
CASSSGIDNQPQHF	TGTGCCAGCTCATCAGGGATCGACAATCAGCCCCAGCATTTT	TRBJ1-5	NA	NA	TRBV18
CASVPPGQGATGELFF	TGCGCCAGCGTACCGCCGGGACAGGGGGCGACCGGGGAGCTGTTTTTT	TRBJ2-2	NA	TRBD1	TRBV5-1
CASSFRGGHYEQYF	TGTGCCAGCAGCTTTCGGGGGGGGCACTACGAGCAGTACTTC	TRBJ2-7	NA	TRBD2	TRBV7-2
CASSTGQGAGNTIYF	TGTGCCAGCTCAACGGGACAGGGGGCTGGAAACACCATATATTTT	TRBJ1-3	once	TRBD1	TRBV18
CASSYDAAANYGYTF	TGTGCCAGCAGTTACGACGCGGCAGCTAACTATGGCTACACCTTC	TRBJ1-2	NA	NA	TRBV6-5
CASSWLTSGLTDTQYF	TGTGCCAGCAGTTGGCTGACTAGCGGACTCACAGATACGCAGTATTTT	TRBJ2-3	NA	TRBD2	TRBV27
CAGGTGLGSPLHF	TGTGCCGGCGGAACGGGTTTAGGCTCACCCCTCCACTTT	TRBJ1-6	NA	NA	TRBV6-5
CASSPGGFQPQHF	TGTGCCAGCAGCCCCGGGGGATTTCAGCCCCAGCATTTT	TRBJ1-5	NA	NA	TRBV12-3/TRBV12-4
CASRTGQSYEQYF	TGTGCCAGCAGAACCGGACAGTCCTACGAGCAGTACTTC	TRBJ2-7	NA	NA	TRBV27
CASGQGTTEAFF	TGTGCTAGTGGACAGGGGACCACTGAAGCTTTCTTT	TRBJ1-1	NA	TRBD1	TRBV12-5
CSAGTGGLNEQFF	TGCAGCGCTGGGACAGGGGGCTTAAATGAGCAGTTCTTC	TRBJ2-1	NA	TRBD1	TRBV29-1